The 26 T cell receptor beta chains below come from one sample, sequenced in a study of T-cell reconstitution after alpha-beta-depleted transplantation in children. Unique molecular identifiers were used to barcode this TCRbeta library. From the PCR reads, TCRdb called clonotypes with MiXCR, one entry per CDR3 protein. This table has approximately 130,000 distinct CDR3 sequences, about 9.6% appearing once. This specimen was PBMCs, mostly from graft donor cells, taken 180 days after TCRalphabeta/CD19-depleted stem cell transplant. The origin of the receptors is a girl in the first two years of life who had a stem cell transplant for combined immunodeficiency, so the T cells may come from the graft donor.

This chain uses TRBV10-3 with TRBJ2-2; D gene unclear. Germline V gene data show CDR1 as ENHRY and CDR2 as SYGVKD. Between the trimmed V and J ends, which lost 0 bases and 5 bases, there was a span of 4 bases. This CDR3 contains 13 residues. This chain's CDR3 is CAISESGTGELFF. CDR3 bases: TGTGCCATCAGTGAGTCGGGGACCGGGGAGCTGTTTTTT.

This clonotype was seen a handful of times. The chain uses TRBV15 and TRBJ2-5; D might be TRBD2 (6 bases). CDR1 is LNHNV and CDR2 is YYDKDF in the germline V gene (reference sequence). The CDR3 covers 15 residues. The V and J ends lost 0 bases and 5 bases respectively, with 13 bases between them. CDR3 in DNA: TGTGCCACCAGCAGAGATTGGAGGGACGGGGAGACCCAGTACTTC. It codes for CATSRDWRDGETQYF.

This clonotype was counted ten times or more. V gene TRBV10-3 combines with J gene TRBJ2-2; the D gene could be TRBD1 or TRBD2 (5 bases each). Between the trimmed V and J ends, which lost 6 bases and 4 bases, there was a span of 18 bases. Per germline, CDR1 ENHRY and CDR2 SYGVKD. This CDR3 has 16 residues. The CDR3 DNA follows: TGTGCCATCAGCGCCGGCAGAGGGGCGGGCACCGGGGAGCTGTTTTTT. Its translation is CAISAGRGAGTGELFF.

This clonotype was recorded at least ten times. The chain carries TRBV5-1 and TRBJ2-7, with 9 bases lining up with TRBD1. Trimming at V came to 6 bases and at J to 3 bases, leaving 7 bases not matched to a gene. CDR1 and CDR2 from the germline V gene are SGHRS and YFSETQ. The CDR3 consists of 14 residues. The CDR3 DNA follows: TGCGCCAGCAAGGACAGGGGAGGGAACTACGAGCAGTACTTC. Residues: CASKDRGGNYEQYF. Based on the CDR3 plus reference TRBV5-1 and TRBJ2-7, the full variable domain is KAGVTQTPRYLIKTRGQQVTLSCSPISGHRSVSWYQQTPGQGLQFLFEYFSETQRNKGNFPGRFSGRQFSNSRSEMNVSTLELGDSALYLCASKDRGGNYEQYFGPGTRLTVT.

This clonotype was seen only a few times. This chain connects TRBV25-1 to TRBJ2-3; 10 positions match TRBD2. The germline gives CDR1 MGHDK, CDR2 SYGVNS. J was trimmed by 6 bases and V by 3 bases; bases with no gene match: 15. The CDR3 is 18 residues long. Here the CDR3 DNA reads TGTGCCAGCAGTGAGGGACTAGCGCTCAGAGGCCATCTTGATACGCAGTATTTT. Protein: CASSEGLALRGHLDTQYF.

This clonotype was found many times. The chain is built from TRBV27 and TRBJ2-1; weak D call: TRBD2 (5 bases). The ends were cut back, 5 bases at V and 2 bases at J, with 13 bases in the middle. The CDR3 has 15 residues. Per germline, CDR1 MNHEY and CDR2 SMNVEV (reference sequence). Here the CDR3 reads CASSGGPLPYNEQFF. The CDR3 coding sequence is TGTGCCAGCAGTGGCGGGCCCCTCCCCTACAATGAGCAGTTCTTC.

The sample holds many counts of this clonotype. The chain carries TRBV5-1 and TRBJ2-5; the match to TRBD2 covers 10 bases. V was clipped by 5 bases and J by 5 bases; unmatched bases: 21. The germline CDR1 and CDR2 sequences are SGHRS and YFSETQ. This CDR3 is built from 19 residues. In DNA form, the CDR3 reads TGCGCCAGCAGTAGGGTTCCGAGACTAGCGGGTGTTACTCCGGAGACCCAGTACTTC. This encodes CASSRVPRLAGVTPETQYF.

The chain combines TRBV6-1 with TRBJ2-3; TRBD2 matches at 11 bases. V lost 6 bases and J lost 2; bases outside the gene matches: 13. CDR3 size: 18 residues. CDR1 is MNHNS, CDR2 SASEGT, per germline. The CDR3 DNA sequence: TGTGCCAGCAGCCCCCTCCCTACTAGCGGGGGTTCCACAGATACGCAGTATTTT. This sequence encodes CASSPLPTSGGSTDTQYF.

This clonotype was observed a handful of times. The V and J genes are TRBV20-1 and TRBJ2-1; D ambiguous. Trimming pared 1 base from V and 4 bases from J, leaving 5 bases between. The CDR3 contains 12 residues. Germline CDR1 and CDR2: DFQATT and SNEGSKA (reference sequence). CDR3 sequence reads: CSARVPYNEQFF. The CDR3 DNA follows: TGCAGTGCTAGAGTCCCTTACAATGAGCAGTTCTTC.

The chain carries TRBV20-1 and TRBJ2-7, with D perhaps TRBD1 (6 bases). The CDR3 has 12 residues. V dropped 6 bases and J dropped 3 bases, with 12 bases sitting between them. Germline CDR1 is DFQATT and CDR2 is SNEGSKA (reference sequence). The CDR3 DNA sequence: TGCAGTGCGACCGGACAGATCTACGAGCAGTACTTC. This sequence encodes CSATGQIYEQYF.

This clonotype came up a few times. V usage is TRBV27 and J usage is TRBJ1-2, with 9 bases matching TRBD1. This CDR3 is built from 17 residues. Germline V gene lookup returns CDR1 MNHEY and CDR2 SMNVEV (reference sequence). V lost 5 bases to trimming and J lost 3 bases; unmatched junction nucleotides: 13. The CDR3: CASSRFHRGRVYYGYTF. CDR3 sequence (DNA): TGTGCCAGCAGTCGCTTCCACAGGGGGCGAGTCTACTATGGCTACACCTTC.

This rearrangement joins TRBV5-1 to TRBJ2-5; TRBD1 agrees at 8 bases. There are 17 residues in the CDR3. The germline gives CDR1 SGHRS, CDR2 YFSETQ. V lost 0 bases to trimming and J lost 1 base; unmatched junction nucleotides: 8. In DNA, the CDR3 is TGCGCCAGCAGCTTGGACCAGGGGGCCACGTTCCAAGAGACCCAGTACTTC. Its protein product is CASSLDQGATFQETQYF. The variable domain in full, with the rest retrieved from reference TRBV5-1 and TRBJ2-5, is KAGVTQTPRYLIKTRGQQVTLSCSPISGHRSVSWYQQTPGQGLQFLFEYFSETQRNKGNFPGRFSGRQFSNSRSEMNVSTLELGDSALYLCASSLDQGATFQETQYFGPGTRLLVL.

This clonotype was counted ten times or more. The gene calls are TRBV20-1 and TRBJ2-1; 7 bases map to TRBD2. Per germline, CDR1 DFQATT and CDR2 SNEGSKA (reference sequence). This CDR3 is built from 14 residues. Trimming took 6 bases from V and 5 from J; bases not matched to a gene: 10. CDR3 sequence (DNA): TGCAGTGCCCACTTGGCGGGAGATGACAATGAGCAGTTCTTC. Its protein product is CSAHLAGDDNEQFF.

This clonotype was seen at least ten times. The chain carries TRBV28 and TRBJ2-5; unclear D gene. The CDR3 has 15 amino acids. The ends were cut back, 5 bases at V and 3 bases at J, with 16 bases in the middle. The V gene's germline CDR1 is MDHEN and CDR2 SYDVKM. In DNA form, the CDR3 reads TGTGCCAGCAGTCCTTCGACTGGATTGGAAGAGACCCAGTACTTC. As protein: CASSPSTGLEETQYF.

The sample holds many counts of this clonotype. The rearrangement joins TRBV12-3 or TRBV12-4 to TRBJ2-5; D perhaps matches TRBD1 (6 bases). Deletions cut 6 bases from V and 5 bases from J, with 13 bases between. The CDR3 is 13 residues long. This chain's CDR3 is CASRLTGGETQYF. Written as DNA, the CDR3 is TGTGCCAGCAGACTGACAGGTGGGGAGACCCAGTACTTC.

V is TRBV20-1 and J is TRBJ1-1; D unclear. V gave up 1 base and J gave up 1 base, with 10 bases separating them. The CDR3 covers 14 residues. Germline CDR1 is DFQATT and CDR2 is SNEGSKA (reference sequence). DNA of the CDR3: TGCAGTGCTAGAGGGGTAGGGCCGAACACTGAAGCTTTCTTT. Protein: CSARGVGPNTEAFF.

This clonotype occurred a few times. This chain joins TRBV20-1 and TRBJ2-3; D uncertain. This CDR3 has 16 amino acids. In germline, CDR1 is DFQATT, CDR2 SNEGSKA (reference sequence). V was trimmed by 1 base and J by 4 bases, leaving 18 bases between them. The CDR3 loop is CSARGSGLPPSDTQYF. DNA for the CDR3: TGCAGTGCTAGAGGGTCGGGTCTTCCTCCCTCAGATACGCAGTATTTT.

This clonotype was recorded a few times. This rearrangement joins TRBV12-3 or TRBV12-4 to TRBJ2-5, with 14 bases identical to TRBD2. The CDR3 contains 16 residues. V shed 5 bases and J 4 bases; nucleotides not matched to a gene: 6. The CDR3 nucleotides read TGTGCCAGCAGTCTGCGACTAGCGGGGGGGCGAGAGACCCAGTACTTC. As protein: CASSLRLAGGRETQYF.

This rearrangement joins TRBV5-1 to TRBJ2-3; D not certain. The CDR3 has 13 residues. The V end lost 4 bases, the J end lost 2 bases, and 8 bases lay between the germline ends. Germline CDR1 is SGHRS and CDR2 is YFSETQ. The CDR3 is CASSRGHTDTQYF. CDR3 coding DNA: TGCGCCAGCAGCAGAGGTCACACAGATACGCAGTATTTT.

This clonotype was observed a handful of times. The V gene is TRBV20-1, the J gene TRBJ2-3, with 11 bases identical to TRBD2. V was clipped by 0 bases and J by 4 bases; unmatched bases: 6. The V gene's germline CDR1 is DFQATT and CDR2 SNEGSKA (reference sequence). This CDR3 is 16 amino acids long. The CDR3 DNA reads as TGCAGTGCTAGAGATATAGCGGGGGGGCCTCCAGATACGCAGTATTTT. Its translation: CSARDIAGGPPDTQYF.

This clonotype was counted only a few times. The genes are TRBV15 and TRBJ2-5, with 7 bases identical to TRBD2. This CDR3 spans 16 amino acids. Germline trimming cut 4 bases from V and 0 bases from J; bases unmatched to any gene: 8. Germline V lookup: CDR1 LNHNV, CDR2 YYDKDF (reference sequence). CDR3: CATSNSVSGNQETQYF. Written as DNA, the CDR3 is TGTGCCACCAGCAATTCGGTCAGCGGGAACCAAGAGACCCAGTACTTC.

The chain employs TRBV20-1 and TRBJ2-3; D assignment may be TRBD1 or TRBD2 (5 bases each). V dropped 6 bases and J dropped 0 bases, with 13 bases sitting between them. The CDR3 length is 14 residues. CDR1 is DFQATT, CDR2 SNEGSKA, per germline (reference sequence). The CDR3 DNA sequence: TGCAGTGCCCTGTGGGGACCTAGCACAGATACGCAGTATTTT. Its translation is CSALWGPSTDTQYF.

V gene TRBV10-3 combines with J gene TRBJ2-1; D unresolved. The length of the CDR3 is 16 residues. Per germline, CDR1 ENHRY and CDR2 SYGVKD. Trimming stripped 0 bases from V and 0 bases from J, with 9 bases between. CDR3 region: CAISESRPSSYNEQFF. Here the CDR3 DNA reads TGTGCCATCAGTGAGTCGCGGCCGTCCTCCTACAATGAGCAGTTCTTC.

This clonotype was observed a few times. J is TRBJ2-5 and V is TRBV29-1, with D maybe TRBD1 (6 bases). CDR1 is SQVTM, CDR2 ANQGSEA, per germline. Trimming removed 6 bases at V and 0 bases at J, with 14 bases between. The CDR3 is 14 amino acids. Here the CDR3 reads CSVVRQAYQETQYF. For the CDR3, the DNA is TGCAGCGTAGTACGACAGGCGTACCAAGAGACCCAGTACTTC.

This clonotype was counted between two and nine times. The chain employs TRBV7-2 and TRBJ2-7; 12 bases are a match to TRBD2. After removal of 2 bases from V and 2 bases from J, the junction contained 1 base not matched to a gene. The V gene's germline CDR1 is SGHTA and CDR2 FQGNSA. The CDR3 has 15 residues. In nucleotides, the CDR3 is TGTGCCAGCAGCTTACTAGCGGGGGGGACCTACGAGCAGTACTTC. As protein: CASSLLAGGTYEQYF.

The chain combines TRBV2 with TRBJ2-7, with TRBD1 as a possible D gene (5 bases). This CDR3 contains 13 residues. Looked up from germline, CDR1 is SNHLY and CDR2 is FYNNEI. Trimming shortened V by 7 bases and J by 0 bases, and 10 bases separated the two germline ends. The CDR3 DNA reads as TGTGCCAGCACGGTCAGGGCCTCCTACGAGCAGTACTTC. Translating gives CASTVRASYEQYF.